This T cell receptor (beta chain) originates from a study of beta chain features in type 1 diabetes. CDR3 length equals 18 residues. Germline V gives CDR1 MGHRA, CDR2 YSYEKL. J lost 4 bases, V lost 1 base, and 10 bases had no gene match. This clone has at least ten counts. The antigen remains unidentified. Study observations and caveats: For patients and controls alike, PCR might favor shorter templates to the same degree. The study found moderately but significantly shorter TCRB CDR3s in all four CD4+ subsets of Type 1 diabetes patients.

The investigators reverse transcribed all of the isolated RNA, so they sequenced expressed TCRB transcripts. Measured with immunoSEQ multiplex PCR; TCRdb has only the in-frame clones, and not every one. The sample shows a few hundred thousand clones, around 9.6% of them seen only once. The gene calls are TRBV4-1 and TRBJ2-3; 11 positions agree with TRBD2. The clonotype comes from a man aged 25 to 40 with type 1 diabetes. What was sequenced was central memory CD4+ T cells from blood. The chain's CDR3 is CASSQALLAGVSADTQYF. The CDR3 bases are TGCGCCAGCAGCCAAGCCCTACTAGCGGGAGTGTCGGCAGATACGCAGTATTTT.